This is a list of T cell receptor beta chains from one sample in a study of blood T cell repertoires in COVID-19. Only in-frame clones appear in the TCRdb table, and some are missing; sequencing was by immunoSEQ multiplex PCR. The sample lists 150,000 to 200,000 clones; about 81% were seen once. Sequencing input: peripheral blood. Source of these receptors: a man aged 30 to 45 with active or convalescent COVID-19. CDR3s include the opening cysteine and the closing phenylalanine or tryptophan. Each record gives: D gene, clone size, V gene, J gene, CDR3 DNA, CDR3 protein. A D gene is named only where the DNA matches it firmly. Clone sizes are given selectively: once, few, many, or a class where the clone is expanded.

TRBD2	NA	TRBV27	TRBJ2-1	TGTGCCAGCAGTCTGTCACTAGCGGGAGTGTCTAATGAGCAGTTCTTC	CASSLSLAGVSNEQFF
TRBD1	NA	TRBV27	TRBJ1-1	TGTGCCAGCAGCCTCGCCCTGACAGGGGGCACTGAAGCTTTCTTT	CASSLALTGGTEAFF
NA	few	TRBV5-1	TRBJ2-3	TGCGCCAGCAGCTTGGCAGGGGATGGTACGCAGTATTTT	CASSLAGDGTQYF
NA	NA	TRBV18	TRBJ2-1	TGTGCCAGCTCACCTATGGACATAACCTTCAATGAGCAGTTCTTC	CASSPMDITFNEQFF
TRBD2	NA	TRBV11-2	TRBJ2-1	TGTGCCAGCAGCTTAGAACTACTAGCGGGGGTCAATGAGCAGTTCTTC	CASSLELLAGVNEQFF
TRBD1	NA	TRBV9	TRBJ1-1	TGTGCCAGCAGCGCGGGAGACAGGGGGTACACTGAAGCTTTCTTT	CASSAGDRGYTEAFF
NA	NA	TRBV3-1/TRBV3-2	TRBJ1-6	TGTGCCAGCAGCCAAGATGAGAATTCACCCCTCCACTTT	CASSQDENSPLHF
NA	once	TRBV28	TRBJ2-1	TGTGCCAGCAGTTCAACAGGGCCAAGCTCCTACAATGAGCAGTTCTTC	CASSSTGPSSYNEQFF
NA	NA	TRBV4-1	TRBJ2-7	TGCGCCAGCAGCCAAGAATTTCCCCTTAACGAGCAGTACTTC	CASSQEFPLNEQYF
NA	NA	TRBV29-1	TRBJ1-1	TGCAGCGTTGGCAAGCTTATGAACACTGAAGCTTTCTTT	CSVGKLMNTEAFF
TRBD2	few	TRBV25-1	TRBJ2-5	TGTGCCAGCAGTGAATATCAGGGAGGGGAGACCCAGTACTTC	CASSEYQGGETQYF
NA	NA	TRBV10-2	TRBJ1-1	TGCGCCAGCAGTGAGTATCAGGGTCACACTGAAGCTTTCTTT	CASSEYQGHTEAFF
NA	NA	TRBV10-1	TRBJ1-1	TGCGCCAGCAGGCTCCCGGGACACATGAACACTGAAGCTTTCTTT	CASRLPGHMNTEAFF
NA	NA	TRBV7-9	TRBJ1-5	TGTGCCAGCAGTGAGGACAATCAGCCCCAGCATTTT	CASSEDNQPQHF
NA	NA	TRBV6-5	TRBJ1-5	TGTGCCAGCAGTTACGGCGGCAGGGCTAATCAGCCCCAGCATTTT	CASSYGGRANQPQHF
NA	NA	TRBV4-1	TRBJ2-1	TGCGCCAGCAGCCAAGATCTAACAGGGAGCTCCTACAATGAGCAGTTCTTC	CASSQDLTGSSYNEQFF
NA	NA	TRBV7-9	TRBJ1-2	TGTGCCAGCAGCTTAGCGGCAGGTTATAACTATGGCTACACCTTC	CASSLAAGYNYGYTF
NA	NA	TRBV19	TRBJ2-3	TGTGCCAGTAGTACCCCCCGGGACAGGGGATCCAAATGGCGGGAGGGGTTTTTCGCAGATACGCAGTATTTT	CASSTPRDRGSKWREGFFADTQYF
TRBD1	NA	TRBV6-5	TRBJ2-3	TGTGCCAGCAGCCGACAGGGGTTGGGAGATACGCAGTATTTT	CASSRQGLGDTQYF
TRBD1	NA	TRBV6-7	TRBJ2-3	TGTGCCAGCAGTTACTCCCTTCGTGCTGGACAGGGTTGCACAGATACGCAGTATTTT	CASSYSLRAGQGCTDTQYF
TRBD1	NA	TRBV4-2	TRBJ1-1	TGTGCCAGCAGCCAAGAAGACAGGGGGCGAGGTAGCACTGAAGCTTTCTTT	CASSQEDRGRGSTEAFF
TRBD2	NA	TRBV4-1	TRBJ2-3	TGCGCCAGCAGCTCGAGCCCGGGACTAGCGGGAGGGCAGGCGGATACGCAGTATTTT	CASSSSPGLAGGQADTQYF
TRBD1	NA	TRBV19	TRBJ2-1	TGTGCCAGTAGTAGCCAGGGGGCTGATGAGCAGTTCTTC	CASSSQGADEQFF
TRBD1	NA	TRBV5-1	TRBJ1-2	TGCGCCAGCAGCTCCGGGACAGGGGACTATGGCTACACCTTC	CASSSGTGDYGYTF
NA	NA	TRBV9	TRBJ1-2	TGTGCCAGCAGCCCGAGCGGGGGGAGTTGGGGCTACACCTTC	CASSPSGGSWGYTF
NA	once	TRBV6-5	TRBJ1-1	TGTGCCAGCAGTAACGCCGGGAGCACTGAAGCTTTCTTT	CASSNAGSTEAFF
TRBD2	few	TRBV7-9	TRBJ2-5	TGTGCCAGCAGCTTAGGACTAGCAGAAGAGACCCAGTACTTC	CASSLGLAEETQYF
NA	few	TRBV6-6	TRBJ1-5	TGTGCCAGCAGTTACTCGGCGGGGAATCAGCCCCAGCATTTT	CASSYSAGNQPQHF
NA	NA	TRBV30	TRBJ1-5	TGTGCCTGGAGCGGGAGGGGGGGCGGTGGCAATCAGCCCCAGCATTTT	CAWSGRGGGGNQPQHF
NA	NA	TRBV24-1	TRBJ2-5	TGTGCCACCAGTGATGCAGGGGCGAGGGAGACCCAGTACTTC	CATSDAGARETQYF
NA	few	TRBV5-1	TRBJ2-5	TGCGCCAGCAGCTTGGTCGCGTCCCAAGAGACCCAGTACTTC	CASSLVASQETQYF
NA	NA	TRBV27	TRBJ1-5	TGTGCCAGCAGTTTTATGGGGTCGGGGAATCAGCCCCAGCATTTT	CASSFMGSGNQPQHF
TRBD1	NA	TRBV9	TRBJ1-4	TGTGCCAGCAGCGACGAGGGGGCAGGAGGGCTGTTTTTT	CASSDEGAGGLFF
TRBD1	NA	TRBV2	TRBJ1-2	TGTGCCAGTAGGAAAAGGCCCCTGGGACAGGGTAACTATGGCTACACCTTC	CASRKRPLGQGNYGYTF
NA	NA	TRBV11-1	TRBJ2-5	TGTGCCAGCAGACGCGGACATCAAGAGACCCAGTACTTC	CASRRGHQETQYF
NA	NA	TRBV27	TRBJ1-1	TGTGCCAGCAGTGCCAACCTCGGAGGGGACACTGAAGCTTTCTTT	CASSANLGGDTEAFF
TRBD1	NA	TRBV28	TRBJ1-5	TGTGCCAGCAGGGACGGACAGGGGCCCTATCAGCCCCAGCATTTT	CASRDGQGPYQPQHF
NA	NA	TRBV18	TRBJ1-5	TGTGCCAGCTCCCGCGGAGCGACTTCCCTCCAAGGCCGGCCCCAGCATTTT	CASSRGATSLQGRPQHF
NA	NA	TRBV7-9	TRBJ2-4	TGTGCCAGCAGCCGCCCGTTAGTAAACATTCAGTACTTC	CASSRPLVNIQYF
TRBD1	NA	TRBV7-9	TRBJ1-4	TGTGCCAGCAGCTCCCCCGCGGGGGCCAGGGGGCTCAATGAAAAACTGTTTTTT	CASSSPAGARGLNEKLFF
NA	NA	TRBV3-1/TRBV3-2	TRBJ1-1	TGTGCCAGCAGCCAACAAACTGAGGCTTTCTTT	CASSQQTEAFF
NA	few	TRBV6-5	TRBJ2-7	TGTGCCAGCAGTTATGGCCCCAGGGATAGGAACGAGCAGTACTTC	CASSYGPRDRNEQYF
NA	NA	TRBV5-4	TRBJ2-1	TGTGCCAGCAGGGACGACAGCTCCTACAATGAGCAGTTCTTC	CASRDDSSYNEQFF
NA	NA	TRBV27	TRBJ1-5	TGTGCCAGCAGTTTGAATTCGGGGGTGGGTCAGCCCCAGCATTTT	CASSLNSGVGQPQHF
TRBD2	NA	TRBV19	TRBJ2-1	TGTGCCAGTAGTGTACAGCGGGGGGTCGACAATGAGCAGTTCTTC	CASSVQRGVDNEQFF
NA	NA	TRBV6-4	TRBJ1-5	TGTGCCAGCAGTGACTCGGGCAGGGATAGCAATCAGCCCCAGCATTTT	CASSDSGRDSNQPQHF
NA	few	TRBV9	TRBJ1-5	TGTGCCAGCAGCGTAGCTGATGTGGGAGCGGGGCAGCCCCAGCATTTT	CASSVADVGAGQPQHF
TRBD2	NA	TRBV12-5	TRBJ2-2	TGTGCTAGTGGTTTTCTAGCGGGGTCGAACACCGGGGAGCTGTTTTTT	CASGFLAGSNTGELFF
NA	few	TRBV15	TRBJ1-4	TGTGCCACCAGCGTCCGCAGGGAAACGGGAAAACTGTTTTTT	CATSVRRETGKLFF
NA	NA	TRBV2	TRBJ2-1	TGTGCCAGCAGTGGGGGCCCCGGTGATGAGCAGTTCTTC	CASSGGPGDEQFF
TRBD1	NA	TRBV5-1	TRBJ1-2	TGCGCCAGCAGCCAGACAGGGTCGGACTATGGCTACACCTTC	CASSQTGSDYGYTF
TRBD1	few	TRBV19	TRBJ1-2	TGTGCCAGCAGCGCCAGGGGACAGGGTAACTATGGCTACACCTTC	CASSARGQGNYGYTF
TRBD1	NA	TRBV18	TRBJ2-1	TGTGCCAGCAGGGGGCCGGGTGAGCAGTTCTTC	CASRGPGEQFF
TRBD1	NA	TRBV10-3	TRBJ2-3	TGTGCCATCAGTGGGACAGGGCAAACAGATACGCAGTATTTT	CAISGTGQTDTQYF
NA	NA	TRBV19	TRBJ1-6	TGTGCCAGTAGGAGACAGGACGCCAGTTCACCCCTCCACTTT	CASRRQDASSPLHF
NA	NA	TRBV5-4	TRBJ2-7	TGTGCCAGCAGCCACACCGACAGGTCGAACGAGCAGTACTTC	CASSHTDRSNEQYF
NA	once	TRBV20-1	TRBJ2-7	TGCAGTGCTAGTCGTTCTTCCAGAACTAGCTCCTACGAGCAGTACTTC	CSASRSSRTSSYEQYF